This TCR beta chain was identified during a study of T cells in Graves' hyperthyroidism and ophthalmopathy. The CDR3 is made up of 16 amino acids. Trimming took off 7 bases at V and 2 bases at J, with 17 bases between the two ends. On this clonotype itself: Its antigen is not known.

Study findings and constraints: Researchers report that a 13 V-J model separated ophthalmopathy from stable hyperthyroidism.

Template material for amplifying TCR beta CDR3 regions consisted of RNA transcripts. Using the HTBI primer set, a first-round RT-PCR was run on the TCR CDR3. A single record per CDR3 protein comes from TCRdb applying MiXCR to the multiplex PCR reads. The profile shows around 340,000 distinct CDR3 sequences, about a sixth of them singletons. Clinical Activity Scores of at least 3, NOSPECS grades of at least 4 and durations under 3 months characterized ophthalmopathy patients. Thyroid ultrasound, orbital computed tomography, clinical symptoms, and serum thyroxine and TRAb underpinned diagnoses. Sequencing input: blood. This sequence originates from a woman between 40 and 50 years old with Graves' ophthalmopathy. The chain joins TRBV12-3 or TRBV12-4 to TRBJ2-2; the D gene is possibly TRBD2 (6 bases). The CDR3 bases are TGTGCCAGCAACTGGAAATCGGGACTCAACACCGGGGAGCTGTTTTTT. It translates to CASNWKSGLNTGELFF.